Here is one T cell receptor (beta chain) with its context. As yet, its antigen is unknown. Other DNA sequences from this sample encode an identical CDR3 as well. This specimen belongs to a study of T cells in narcolepsy. At the level of the study: Enrolled donors included narcolepsy type 1 or type 2 patients and healthy controls. Study outcomes and limitations: Autoreactive clonotypes reportedly recurred in blood of same and different patients, not controls. HCRT-specific and TRIB2-specific autoreactive clonotypes appeared among same-patient CSF and blood CD4+ clonotypes.

Data came from immunoSEQ multiplex PCR; TCRdb stores just in-frame clones and leaves some out. The sample has 12,000 or so clones; just under 95% are singletons. Deletions cut 3 bases from V and 3 bases from J, with 9 bases between. CDR3 size: 13 residues. The germline V gene has CDR1 LNHDA and CDR2 SQIVND (reference sequence). The sample was CD45RA- memory CD4+ T cells from PBMCs. This chain uses TRBV19 with TRBJ2-7; perhaps TRBD2 as D (6 bases). The source of this sequence is a human donor with narcolepsy. The CDR3 sequence is CASSMVRDYEQYF. The CDR3 DNA sequence: TGTGCCAGTAGTATGGTGCGGGACTACGAGCAGTACTTC.